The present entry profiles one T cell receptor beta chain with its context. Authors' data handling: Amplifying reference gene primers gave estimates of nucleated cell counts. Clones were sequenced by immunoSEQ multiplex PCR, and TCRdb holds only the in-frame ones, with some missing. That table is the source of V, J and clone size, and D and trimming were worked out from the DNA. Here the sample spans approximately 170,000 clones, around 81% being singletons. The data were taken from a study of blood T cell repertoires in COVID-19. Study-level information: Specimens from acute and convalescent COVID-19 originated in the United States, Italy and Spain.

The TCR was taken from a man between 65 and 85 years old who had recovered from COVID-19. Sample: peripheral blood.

The CDR3 DNA is TGTGCCAGCAGTTTAACCGGGACAGGACAACTCTACGAGCAGTACTTC. Protein: CASSLTGTGQLYEQYF. V and J are TRBV27 and TRBJ2-7; 8 nucleotides align to TRBD1. Germline-derived CDR1 and CDR2 are MNHEY and SMNVEV (reference sequence). The CDR3 spans 16 residues. After removal of 2 bases from V and 3 bases from J, the junction contained 9 bases not matched to a gene.